Listed here are 21 T cell receptor beta chains from one sample, sequenced in a study of blood T cell repertoires in COVID-19. TCRdb keeps only in-frame clones here, not all; method: immunoSEQ multiplex PCR. The sample has about 180,000 clones, over 75% seen once. What was sequenced was PBMCs or T cells enriched from blood (not recorded which). All receptors derive from a young woman who had recovered from COVID-19.

This clone showed up just once. The CDR3 DNA sequence: TGTGCCAGCAGTACGGGACAGGGTGATGGCTACACCTTC. Translating gives CASSTGQGDGYTF. The chain employs TRBV2 and TRBJ1-2, with 9 positions matching TRBD1. CDR3 length: 13 residues. Unmatched junction bases numbered 4, after V lost 5 bases and J lost 6 bases. Germline V gene sequence: CDR1 SNHLY, CDR2 FYNNEI.

This rearrangement joins TRBV5-4 to TRBJ2-3; D may be TRBD1 (5 bases). The CDR3 is made up of 15 amino acids. The V gene's germline CDR1 is SGHNT and CDR2 YYREEE (reference sequence). Trimming cost V 0 bases and J 1 base, with 9 bases left between them. DNA for the CDR3: TGTGCCAGCAGCTTGGGAGAACAGGGCACAGATACGCAGTATTTT. The encoded protein is CASSLGEQGTDTQYF.

This chain uses TRBV19 with TRBJ1-5, with no clear D. Trimming stripped 9 bases from V and 7 bases from J, with 16 bases between. CDR1 and CDR2 from the germline V gene are LNHDA and SQIVND (reference sequence). The CDR3 contains 13 residues. The CDR3 region has the DNA TGTGCCAGCAACAAAGGGCGGGAGCAGCCCCAGCATTTT. Its translation is CASNKGREQPQHF.

The chain links TRBV21-1 to TRBJ1-3. TRBV21-1 is deemed a pseudogene. There are 14 residues in the CDR3. In DNA form, the CDR3 reads TGTGCCAGCAGCAAAGGCTTATGCGGGGACACCATATATTTT. Its protein is CASSKGLCGDTIYF.

The chain is built from TRBV6-6 and TRBJ1-1; D uncertain. The CDR3 has 17 amino acids. The germline gives CDR1 MNHNY, CDR2 SVGAGI (reference sequence). V lost 5 bases and J 1 base, leaving 20 bases between the germline ends. CDR3 sequence: CASSPYESISRNTEAFF. For the CDR3, the DNA is TGTGCCAGCAGTCCCTATGAGAGTATATCTCGGAACACTGAAGCTTTCTTT.

J is TRBJ2-7 and V is TRBV2, with D possibly matching TRBD1 (6 bases). This CDR3 is built from 11 residues. V was clipped by 7 bases and J by 4 bases, with 8 bases between them. CDR1 SNHLY and CDR2 FYNNEI come from the germline V gene. The CDR3 coding sequence is TGTGCCAGCAAGCAGGGGTACGAGCAGTACTTC. It translates to CASKQGYEQYF.

This clone appeared a single time. This chain uses TRBV4-1 with TRBJ1-1; possibly TRBD1 for D (6 bases). The germline gives CDR1 MGHRA, CDR2 YSYEKL. Trimming removed 8 bases from V and 5 bases from J, with 15 bases in between. This CDR3 spans 13 amino acids. The CDR3 DNA sequence: TGCGCCAGCTCCAGGGGAAGGGAGACTGAAGCTTTCTTT. Its protein is CASSRGRETEAFF.

The chain joins TRBV2 to TRBJ2-3; D uncertain. V was pared by 4 bases and J by 2 bases, with 7 bases between. The CDR3 has 13 residues. Germline CDR1 SNHLY, CDR2 FYNNEI. CDR3: CASSVENTDTQYF. The CDR3, as DNA: TGTGCCAGCAGTGTAGAGAACACAGATACGCAGTATTTT.

V gene TRBV3-1 (or the pseudogene TRBV3-2) combines with J gene TRBJ1-4; 10 bases align to TRBD1. CDR1 and CDR2 (germline): LGHDT, YNNKEL (reference sequence). This CDR3 contains 18 residues. J was trimmed by 3 bases and V by 3 bases; bases with no gene match: 10. The CDR3 loop reads CASSHPGQGRRSNEKLFF. The CDR3 DNA follows: TGTGCCAGCAGCCACCCGGGACAGGGGCGGAGATCTAATGAAAAACTGTTTTTT.

The chain combines TRBV30 with TRBJ2-1; 8 nucleotides align to TRBD2. The CDR3 consists of 13 residues. Trimming cost V 4 bases and J 8 bases; bases outside gene matches: 7. Germline CDR1 reads GTSNPN; CDR2 reads SVGIG (reference sequence). The CDR3 DNA reads TGTGCCTGGACTAGCGGGTTGGTGGATGAGCAGTTCTTC. Amino acids: CAWTSGLVDEQFF.

The chain couples TRBV10-3 to TRBJ2-7, with D possibly TRBD2 on 8 matching bases. This CDR3 contains 13 residues. Germline V CDR1 and CDR2: ENHRY, SYGVKD. The V gene lost 7 bases and the J gene lost 6 bases, with 16 bases spanning the gap. The DNA of the CDR3 is TGTGCCATCAACACGGGAGGGGACAGCGAGCAGTACTTC. Protein: CAINTGGDSEQYF.

The chain couples TRBV2 to TRBJ2-2; weak D call: TRBD2 (7 bases). V lost 8 bases, J lost 7 bases, and 14 bases lay in between. Per the germline V gene, CDR1 is SNHLY and CDR2 is FYNNEI. The CDR3 runs 13 residues. The chain's CDR3 is CASLGGAGGELFF. The DNA of the CDR3 is TGTGCCAGCCTTGGGGGGGCTGGCGGGGAGCTGTTTTTT.

This CDR3 reads CATSIGQGAYEQYF. CDR3 sequence (DNA): TGTGCCACCAGCATCGGACAGGGGGCTTACGAGCAGTACTTC. The V gene is TRBV15, the J gene TRBJ2-7, with TRBD1 matching over 11 bases. V trimming: 4 bases; J trimming: 4 bases; junction bases outside the gene matches: 3. CDR3 length: 14 residues. The germline V gene has CDR1 LNHNV and CDR2 YYDKDF (reference sequence).

The V and J genes are TRBV7-8 and TRBJ2-7; TRBD1 is a possible D gene (5 bases). V was shortened by 5 bases and J by 3 bases, with 11 bases between the two germline ends. The CDR3 is made up of 13 amino acids. In germline, CDR1 is SGHVS, CDR2 FQNEAQ. Written as DNA, the CDR3 is TGTGCCAGCAGCCACCAGGGTGGCTACGAGCAGTACTTC. Amino acid sequence: CASSHQGGYEQYF.

Only one count was recorded for this clone. The chain combines TRBV6-1 with TRBJ1-5, with 10 bases that match TRBD1. Losses at the gene ends were 1 base for V and 9 bases for J; bases not matched to a gene: 6. CDR1 MNHNS and CDR2 SASEGT come from the germline V gene. This CDR3 is built from 15 residues. CDR3 in amino acids: CASSEGRDRGGPQHF. The CDR3 DNA reads as TGTGCCAGCAGTGAAGGCCGGGACAGGGGAGGGCCCCAGCATTTT.

V is TRBV30 and J is TRBJ1-6, with D unresolved. Germline lookup yields CDR1 GTSNPN and CDR2 SVGIG (reference sequence). This CDR3 is 15 amino acids long. With 0 bases removed from V and 0 bases from J, the gap between germline ends came to 6 bases. The DNA for the CDR3 is TGTGCCTGGAGTGTACACAGCTCCTATAATTCACCCCTCCACTTT. As protein: CAWSVHSSYNSPLHF.

The chain links TRBV28 to TRBJ2-7; 7 nucleotides line up with TRBD1. CDR1 MDHEN and CDR2 SYDVKM come from the germline V gene. The CDR3 extends over 16 amino acids. J was trimmed by 5 bases and V by 4 bases; bases with no gene match: 14. The chain's CDR3 is CASSSIPGQFRDEQYF. CDR3 nucleotide sequence: TGTGCCAGCAGTTCCATCCCGGGACAGTTCAGGGACGAGCAGTACTTC.

The chain couples TRBV4-1 to TRBJ1-4; D is possibly TRBD1 (5 bases). The germline V gene encodes CDR1 MGHRA and CDR2 YSYEKL. The germline V and J ends were trimmed by 2 bases and 0 bases, with 10 bases remaining between them. This CDR3 contains 16 residues. The CDR3 DNA reads TGCGCCAGCAGCCAATTCTCGACAGCAACTAATGAAAAACTGTTTTTT. Translating gives CASSQFSTATNEKLFF.

CDR3 nucleotide sequence: TGTGCCTGGAGTGGGGACAGGGGCTACGAGCAGTACTTC. Residues: CAWSGDRGYEQYF. The chain combines TRBV30 with TRBJ2-7; 10 bases are a match to TRBD1. Germline V gene data show CDR1 as GTSNPN and CDR2 as SVGIG (reference sequence). CDR3 size: 13 residues. V was clipped by 1 base and J by 3 bases; unmatched bases: 0.

This clone showed up just a few times. V is TRBV6-4 and J is TRBJ2-2; tentative D call: TRBD1 (5 bases). Germline lookup yields CDR1 MRHNA and CDR2 SNTAGT. The V end was cut by 0 bases, the J end by 6 bases, with 11 bases between. The CDR3 length is 15 residues. The CDR3 bases are TGTGCCAGCAGTGACTCAGCAGGGATATCCGGGGAGCTGTTTTTT. Encoded protein: CASSDSAGISGELFF.

This clone was detected only a few times. V gene TRBV5-4 combines with J gene TRBJ2-5; D possibly corresponds to TRBD2 (6 bases). This CDR3 has 15 amino acids. Trimming pared 4 bases from V and 4 bases from J, leaving 17 bases between. Germline CDR1 reads SGHNT; CDR2 reads YYREEE (reference sequence). The CDR3 nucleotides are TGTGCCAGCAGCCTCGGCCTCTCGGAGGGAGAGACCCAGTACTTC. It yields the protein CASSLGLSEGETQYF.